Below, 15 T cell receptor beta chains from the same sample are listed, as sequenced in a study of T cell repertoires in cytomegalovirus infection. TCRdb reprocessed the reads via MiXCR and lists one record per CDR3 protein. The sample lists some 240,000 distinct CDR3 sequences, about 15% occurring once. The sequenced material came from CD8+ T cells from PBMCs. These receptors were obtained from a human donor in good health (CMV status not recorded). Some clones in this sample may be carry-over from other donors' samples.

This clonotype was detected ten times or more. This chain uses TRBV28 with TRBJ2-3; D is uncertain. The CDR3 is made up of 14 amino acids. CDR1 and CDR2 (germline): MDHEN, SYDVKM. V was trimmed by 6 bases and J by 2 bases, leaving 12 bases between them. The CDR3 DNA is TGTGCCAGCAGCCCTGATAGGTTCACAGATACGCAGTATTTT. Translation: CASSPDRFTDTQYF.

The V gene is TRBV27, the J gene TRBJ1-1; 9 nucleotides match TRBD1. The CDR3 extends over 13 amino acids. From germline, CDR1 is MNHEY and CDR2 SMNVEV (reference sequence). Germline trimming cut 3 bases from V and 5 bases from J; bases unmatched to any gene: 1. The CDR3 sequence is CASSFGTGTEAFF. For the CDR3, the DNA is TGTGCCAGCAGTTTTGGGACAGGGACTGAAGCTTTCTTT.

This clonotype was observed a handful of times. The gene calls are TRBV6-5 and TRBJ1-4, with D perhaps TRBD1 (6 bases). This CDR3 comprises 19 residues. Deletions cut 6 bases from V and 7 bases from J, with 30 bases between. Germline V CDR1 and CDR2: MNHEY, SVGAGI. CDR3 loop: CASRTLRGPTGLRGEKLFF. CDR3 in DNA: TGTGCCAGCAGAACCCTCCGGGGGCCTACCGGTCTGCGGGGTGAAAAACTGTTTTTT.

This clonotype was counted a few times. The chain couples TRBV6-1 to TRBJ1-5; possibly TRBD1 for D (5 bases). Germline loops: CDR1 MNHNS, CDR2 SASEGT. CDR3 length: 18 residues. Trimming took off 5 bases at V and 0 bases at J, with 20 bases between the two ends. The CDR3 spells CASSYRFRTAYSNQPQHF. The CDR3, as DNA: TGTGCCAGCAGTTACAGGTTCCGGACCGCATATAGCAATCAGCCCCAGCATTTT.

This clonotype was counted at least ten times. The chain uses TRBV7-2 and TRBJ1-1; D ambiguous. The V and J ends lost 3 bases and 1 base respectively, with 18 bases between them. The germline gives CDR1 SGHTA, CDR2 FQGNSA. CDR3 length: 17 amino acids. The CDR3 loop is CASSFYPMRTRNTEAFF. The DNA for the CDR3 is TGTGCCAGCAGCTTTTACCCGATGAGGACGAGGAACACTGAAGCTTTCTTT.

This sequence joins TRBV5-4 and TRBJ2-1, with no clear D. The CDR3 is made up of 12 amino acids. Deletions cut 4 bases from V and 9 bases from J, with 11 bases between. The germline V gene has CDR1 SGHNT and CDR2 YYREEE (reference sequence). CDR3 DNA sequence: TGTGCCAGCAGCCCACCGTCATCTGAGCAGTTCTTC. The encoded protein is CASSPPSSEQFF.

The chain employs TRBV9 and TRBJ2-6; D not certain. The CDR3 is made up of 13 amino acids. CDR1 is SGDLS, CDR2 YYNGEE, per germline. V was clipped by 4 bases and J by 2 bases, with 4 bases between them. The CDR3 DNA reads TGTGCCAGCAGCCCAACTGGGGCCAACGTCCTGACTTTC. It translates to CASSPTGANVLTF. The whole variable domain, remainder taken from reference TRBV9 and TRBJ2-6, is DSGVTQTPKHLITATGQRVTLRCSPRSGDLSVYWYQQSLDQGLQFLIQYYNGEERAKGNILERFSAQQFPDLHSELNLSSLELGDSALYFCASSPTGANVLTFGAGSRLTVL.

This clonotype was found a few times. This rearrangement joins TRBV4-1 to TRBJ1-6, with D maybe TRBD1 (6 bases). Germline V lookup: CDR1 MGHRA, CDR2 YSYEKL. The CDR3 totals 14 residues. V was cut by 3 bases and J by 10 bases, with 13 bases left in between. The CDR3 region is CASSQVTGISPLHF. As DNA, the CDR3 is TGCGCCAGCAGCCAGGTTACAGGGATCTCACCCCTCCACTTT.

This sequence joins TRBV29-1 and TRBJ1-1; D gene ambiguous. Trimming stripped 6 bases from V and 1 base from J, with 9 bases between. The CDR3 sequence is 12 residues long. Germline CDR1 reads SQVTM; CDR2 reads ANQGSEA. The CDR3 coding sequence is TGCAGCGTGCCAGAGGGGAACACTGAAGCTTTCTTT. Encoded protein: CSVPEGNTEAFF.

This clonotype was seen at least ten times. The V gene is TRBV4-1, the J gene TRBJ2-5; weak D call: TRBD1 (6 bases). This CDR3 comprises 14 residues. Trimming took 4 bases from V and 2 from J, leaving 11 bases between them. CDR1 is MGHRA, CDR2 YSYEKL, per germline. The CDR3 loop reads CASSLDSLQETQYF. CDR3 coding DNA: TGCGCCAGCAGCCTGGACAGCTTACAAGAGACCCAGTACTTC.

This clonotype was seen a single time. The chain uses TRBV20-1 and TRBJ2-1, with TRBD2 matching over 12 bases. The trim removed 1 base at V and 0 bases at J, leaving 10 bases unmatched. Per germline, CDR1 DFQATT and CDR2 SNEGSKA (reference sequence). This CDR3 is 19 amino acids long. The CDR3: CSARGPWLAGGSSYNEQFF. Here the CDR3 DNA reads TGCAGTGCTAGAGGGCCGTGGCTAGCGGGGGGGAGCTCCTACAATGAGCAGTTCTTC.

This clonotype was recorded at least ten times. Here the CDR3 DNA reads TGTGCCAGCAGCTTTTCGAATGTGGCAGCCCAAGATACGCAGTATTTT. Residues: CASSFSNVAAQDTQYF. The V gene is TRBV5-5, the J gene TRBJ2-3; D is ambiguous. Germline V gives CDR1 SGHKS, CDR2 YYEKEE (reference sequence). With 2 bases removed from V and 5 bases from J, the gap between germline ends came to 18 bases. The CDR3 runs to 16 residues.

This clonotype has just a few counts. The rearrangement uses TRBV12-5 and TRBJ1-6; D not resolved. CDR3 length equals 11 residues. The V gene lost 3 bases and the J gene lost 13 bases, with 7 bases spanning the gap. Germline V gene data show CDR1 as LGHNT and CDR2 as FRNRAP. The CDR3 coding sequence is TGTGCTAGTGGTTTCCGGTACCCCCTCCACTTT. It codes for CASGFRYPLHF. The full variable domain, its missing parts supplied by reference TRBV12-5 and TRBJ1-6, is DARVTQTPRHKVTEMGQEVTMRCQPILGHNTVFWYRQTMMQGLELLAYFRNRAPLDDSGMPKDRFSAEMPDATLATLKIQPSEPRDSAVYFCASGFRYPLHFGNGTRLTVT.

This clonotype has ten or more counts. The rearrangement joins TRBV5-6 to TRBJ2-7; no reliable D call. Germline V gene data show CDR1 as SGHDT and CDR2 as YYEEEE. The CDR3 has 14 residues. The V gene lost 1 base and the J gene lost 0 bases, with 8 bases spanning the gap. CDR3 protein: CASSLLDTSYEQYF. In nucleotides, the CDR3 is TGTGCCAGCAGCTTGCTAGACACCTCCTACGAGCAGTACTTC. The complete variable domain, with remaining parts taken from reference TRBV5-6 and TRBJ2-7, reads DAGVTQSPTHLIKTRGQQVTLRCSPKSGHDTVSWYQQALGQGPQFIFQYYEEEERQRGNFPDRFSGHQFPNYSSELNVNALLLGDSALYLCASSLLDTSYEQYFGPGTRLTVT.

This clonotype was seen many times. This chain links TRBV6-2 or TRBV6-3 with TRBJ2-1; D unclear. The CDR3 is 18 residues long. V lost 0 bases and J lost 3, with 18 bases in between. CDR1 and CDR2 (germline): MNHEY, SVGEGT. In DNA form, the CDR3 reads TGTGCCAGCAGTTACTCGAGAATCCCCGCGAACAACTACAATGAGCAGTTCTTC. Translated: CASSYSRIPANNYNEQFF.